Detailed here is one T cell receptor beta chain. Its antigen is unknown. Barcoded TCR alpha and TCR beta cDNA libraries with UMIs came from 5'RACE using constant-segment primers. TCRdb ran MiXCR on the 5' RACE reads and lists one entry per CDR3 protein. Here the sample spans about 400,000 distinct CDR3 sequences, about 24% being singletons. This sample stems from a study of T-cell memory formation after mild COVID-19. Looking at the study overall: Clusters of TCRs were largely donor specific. General study findings and limits: Those CD4+ clones that contracted were mainly in CM and EM (CD8+ ones in EMRA). Detection of some responders pre-infection suggested pre-existing cross-reactive memory T cells participated.

This CDR3 has 15 residues. Germline assignment: CDR1 SQVTM and CDR2 ANQGSEA. The sample taken for sequencing was PBMCs or a T cell subset sorted from them (not recorded which). The sequence came from an adult woman who had mild COVID-19 (a few samples of this study predate the infection). Cell type and time point are not known. The V and J genes are TRBV29-1 and TRBJ2-6, with a possible D match to TRBD1 (5 bases). The chain's CDR3 is CSVQTQGSGANVLTF. CDR3 sequence (DNA): TGCAGTGTACAGACCCAGGGCTCTGGGGCCAACGTCCTGACTTTC.